This T cell receptor (beta chain) was sequenced in a study of beta chain features in type 1 diabetes. Study-wide findings and caveats: Among patients with Type 1 diabetes, TCRB CDR3s were moderately but significantly shorter in every one of the four CD4+ subsets.

With respect to this clone: Its antigen remains unidentified.

V dropped 5 bases and J dropped 1; count of bases not matched to a gene: 4. This CDR3 contains 15 residues. The germline gives CDR1 WSHSY, CDR2 SAAADI. Expressed TCRB transcripts were sequenced because the isolated RNA had all been reverse transcribed beforehand. TCRdb keeps only in-frame clones here, not all; method: immunoSEQ multiplex PCR. The sample carries about 180,000 clones, under 9.5% recorded once. This receptor was identified in a man between 18 and 35 years old with type 1 diabetes. The sample taken for sequencing was central memory CD4+ T cells from blood. V usage is TRBV10-2 and J usage is TRBJ2-2; TRBD1 aligns across 7 bases. The CDR3 DNA reads TGCGCCAGCAGTCGAGGGGGCGAGAACACCGGGGAGCTGTTTTTT. Encoded protein: CASSRGGENTGELFF.